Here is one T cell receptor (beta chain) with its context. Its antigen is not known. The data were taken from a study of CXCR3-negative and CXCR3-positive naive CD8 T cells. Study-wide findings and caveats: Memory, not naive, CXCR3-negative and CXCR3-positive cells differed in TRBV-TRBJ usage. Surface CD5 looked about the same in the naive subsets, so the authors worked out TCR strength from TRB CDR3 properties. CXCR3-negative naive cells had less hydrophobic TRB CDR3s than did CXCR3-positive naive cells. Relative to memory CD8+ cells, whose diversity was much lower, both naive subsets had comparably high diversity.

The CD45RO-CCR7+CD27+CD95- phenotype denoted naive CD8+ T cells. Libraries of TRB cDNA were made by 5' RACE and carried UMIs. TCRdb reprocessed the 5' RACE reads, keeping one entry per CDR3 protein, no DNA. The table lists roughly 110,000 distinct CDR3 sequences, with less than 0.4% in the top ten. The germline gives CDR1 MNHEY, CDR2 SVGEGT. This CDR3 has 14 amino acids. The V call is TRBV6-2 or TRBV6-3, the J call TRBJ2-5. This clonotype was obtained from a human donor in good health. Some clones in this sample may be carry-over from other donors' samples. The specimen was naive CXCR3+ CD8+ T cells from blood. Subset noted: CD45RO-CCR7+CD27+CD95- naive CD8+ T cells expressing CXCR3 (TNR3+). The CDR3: CASSYIDFAETQYF.